A single sample gave rise to the 27 T cell receptor beta chains below, sequenced in a study of HIV-infected patients and healthy controls. Alpha and beta constant-region primers primed reverse transcription of around 0.5 ug RNA. Using multiplexing indices, alpha and beta chain libraries were generated apart by chain-specific third strand synthesis. TCRdb reprocessed the 5' RACE reads via MiXCR and lists one record per CDR3 protein. Here the sample spans approximately 10,000 distinct CDR3 sequences, about 9.4% being singletons. All unsorted peripheral T cells were captured because whole blood was used without fractionation. The material was blood, obtained before antiretroviral therapy. The receptors stem from an adult with HIV infection.

Many counts were recorded for this clonotype. The chain couples TRBV12-3 or TRBV12-4 to TRBJ2-7; possible D gene TRBD1, 6 bases. The CDR3 runs 14 residues. V was clipped by 0 bases and J by 0 bases, with 6 bases between them. The CDR3 DNA reads TGTGCCAGCAGTTTAGCGGGGGCCTCCTACGAGCAGTACTTC. Translating it yields CASSLAGASYEQYF.

The J gene is TRBJ2-3, the V gene TRBV13, with 9 positions matching TRBD2. The V segment lost 4 bases and the J segment 3 bases; nucleotides outside the gene matches: 11. Per the germline V gene, CDR1 is PRHDT and CDR2 is FYEKMQ (reference sequence). The CDR3 sequence is 17 residues long. The CDR3: CASSSPRREGRTDTQYF. As DNA, the CDR3 is TGTGCCAGCAGCTCCCCCCGGCGGGAGGGCCGGACAGATACGCAGTATTTT.

This clonotype was recorded at least ten times. The chain links TRBV15 to TRBJ2-3, with a tentative D call TRBD2 (5 bases). Trimming shortened V by 5 bases and J by 4 bases, and 7 bases separated the two germline ends. Germline V gene lookup returns CDR1 LNHNV and CDR2 YYDKDF (reference sequence). This CDR3 is built from 12 residues. Here the CDR3 reads CATSVGADTQYF. The CDR3 DNA follows: TGTGCCACCAGCGTCGGGGCAGATACGCAGTATTTT.

This clonotype appeared many times. The rearrangement joins TRBV6-6 to TRBJ1-5; D uncertain. CDR3 length equals 17 residues. Trimming left V 8 bases short and J 4 bases short, with 24 bases between. Looked up from germline, CDR1 is MNHNY and CDR2 is SVGAGI (reference sequence). The CDR3 DNA reads as TGTGCCAGCGCTGACGAGGCCTACTTTTTTAATAATCAGCCCCAGCATTTT. This encodes CASADEAYFFNNQPQHF.

This clonotype was counted only a few times. The chain recombines TRBV2 with TRBJ2-6; D could derive from TRBD1 or TRBD2 (5 bases each). The CDR3 totals 18 residues. Trimming took off 7 bases at V and 2 bases at J, with 21 bases between the two ends. Germline V gene data show CDR1 as SNHLY and CDR2 as FYNNEI. Written as DNA, the CDR3 is TGTGCCAGCAAAGACGGGACCCTTATATTGACTGGGGCCAACGTCCTGACTTTC. It is translated as CASKDGTLILTGANVLTF. The entire variable domain, with the rest obtained from reference TRBV2 and TRBJ2-6, is as follows: EPEVTQTPSHQVTQMGQEVILRCVPISNHLYFYWYRQILGQKVEFLVSFYNNEISEKSEIFDDQFSVERPDGSNFTLKIRSTKLEDSAMYFCASKDGTLILTGANVLTFGAGSRLTVL.

This clonotype was seen ten or more times. This chain joins TRBV9 and TRBJ2-1, with 8 nucleotides matching TRBD2. From germline, CDR1 is SGDLS and CDR2 YYNGEE. V dropped 4 bases and J dropped 0; count of bases not matched to a gene: 12. The CDR3 loop spans 18 amino acids. The CDR3 nucleotides are TGTGCCAGCAGCAGTAACCTAGCGGGTTGGAGCTCCTACAATGAGCAGTTCTTC. The encoded protein is CASSSNLAGWSSYNEQFF.

This clonotype was observed at least ten times. V usage is TRBV6-4 and J usage is TRBJ2-3; D call uncertain. This CDR3 region has 13 residues. V was shortened by 4 bases and J by 6 bases, with 11 bases between the two germline ends. Germline V CDR1 and CDR2: MRHNA, SNTAGT. The CDR3 protein is CASSGAPEDTQYF. In DNA form, the CDR3 reads TGTGCCAGCAGTGGGGCCCCGGAGGATACGCAGTATTTT.

The chain is built from TRBV29-1 and TRBJ2-6; TRBD1 matches 7 bases. Germline trimming cut 6 bases from V and 0 bases from J; bases unmatched to any gene: 11. The CDR3 length is 17 residues. CDR1 is SQVTM and CDR2 is ANQGSEA in the germline V gene. CDR3 bases: TGCAGCGTAGAGGGACAGACGACCTACTCTGGGGCCAACGTCCTGACTTTC. Its translation: CSVEGQTTYSGANVLTF.

At least ten counts were recorded for this clonotype. This chain uses TRBV10-3 with TRBJ2-2, with 10 nucleotides matching TRBD1. Looked up from germline, CDR1 is ENHRY and CDR2 is SYGVKD. J lost 4 bases, V lost 5 bases, and 7 bases had no gene match. CDR3 length: 16 residues. CDR3 in DNA: TGTGCCATCAGTTCCGGGACAGGGGTCCCCACCGGGGAGCTGTTTTTT. It specifies CAISSGTGVPTGELFF.

This clonotype was observed many times. CDR3 region: CASNRDRLQITGELFF. The CDR3 bases are TGTGCCAGCAATCGGGACAGACTCCAGATCACCGGGGAGCTGTTTTTT. The chain joins TRBV6-6 to TRBJ2-2, with 7 bases fitting TRBD1. V shed 7 bases and J 4 bases; nucleotides not matched to a gene: 12. CDR3 length: 16 residues. From germline, CDR1 is MNHNY and CDR2 SVGAGI (reference sequence).

This clonotype was observed at least ten times. The V gene is TRBV4-3, the J gene TRBJ2-1, with D perhaps being TRBD1 or TRBD2 (6 bases each). Germline V lookup: CDR1 LGHNA, CDR2 YSLEER. The CDR3 spans 11 residues. V dropped 8 bases and J dropped 6 bases, with 8 bases sitting between them. The DNA for the CDR3 is TGCGCCAGCGGGGGGCCCAATGAGCAGTTCTTC. Amino acid sequence: CASGGPNEQFF.

This clonotype was detected ten times or more. The chain couples TRBV5-1 to TRBJ1-1; no definite D call. Per the germline V gene, CDR1 is SGHRS and CDR2 is YFSETQ. The V end was cut by 4 bases, the J end by 0 bases, with 7 bases between. The CDR3 is made up of 13 amino acids. The chain's CDR3 is CASSPSLNTEAFF. Here the CDR3 DNA reads TGCGCCAGCAGCCCTAGCTTGAACACTGAAGCTTTCTTT.

This clonotype appeared many times. The CDR3 DNA reads as TGCAGTGCTAGAGATCCAAGGCAGGGGCTGGCCACCGGGGAGCTGTTTTTT. Translated, it gives CSARDPRQGLATGELFF. The rearrangement links TRBV20-1 to TRBJ2-2; D possibly corresponds to TRBD1 (6 bases). Germline V gene sequence: CDR1 DFQATT, CDR2 SNEGSKA (reference sequence). The CDR3 sequence is 17 residues long. Between the trimmed V and J ends, which lost 0 bases and 4 bases, there was a span of 18 bases.

The chain recombines TRBV7-2 with TRBJ2-3; D is undetermined. The CDR3 loop spans 11 amino acids. The germline gives CDR1 SGHTA, CDR2 FQGNSA. V lost 2 bases and J 4 bases, leaving 1 base between the germline ends. The CDR3, as DNA: TGTGCCAGCAGCTTATCAGATACGCAGTATTTT. This gives the protein CASSLSDTQYF. Supplemented by reference TRBV7-2 and TRBJ2-3, the full variable domain reads GAGVSQSPSNKVTEKGKDVELRCDPISGHTALYWYRQSLGQGLEFLIYFQGNSAPDKSGLPSDRFSAERTGGSVSTLTIQRTQQEDSAVYLCASSLSDTQYFGPGTRLTVL.

In this sample, this clonotype turned up many times. This chain uses TRBV7-2 with TRBJ2-1, with 14 bases lining up with TRBD2. The CDR3 totals 16 residues. Trimming at V came to 1 base and at J to 8 bases, leaving 4 bases not matched to a gene. CDR1 is SGHTA and CDR2 is FQGNSA in the germline V gene. DNA of the CDR3: TGTGCCAGCAGCTTAGGGGGACTAGCGGGAGACCATGAGCAGTTCTTC. Its protein is CASSLGGLAGDHEQFF.

Relative to its sample, this clonotype is medium-sized. The chain couples TRBV7-9 to TRBJ2-7; D may be TRBD1 (5 bases). Germline loops: CDR1 SEHNR, CDR2 FQNEAQ (reference sequence). CDR3 length: 14 residues. Trimming shortened V by 6 bases and J by 3 bases, and 15 bases separated the two germline ends. The CDR3 is CASRTDSSVYEQYF. The CDR3 DNA reads TGTGCCAGCAGAACAGACAGTTCTGTCTACGAGCAGTACTTC.

This clonotype was seen many times. The J gene is TRBJ2-6, the V gene TRBV5-4; D not certain. This CDR3 has 15 amino acids. V was trimmed by 2 bases and J by 0 bases, leaving 6 bases between them. The germline V gene encodes CDR1 SGHNT and CDR2 YYREEE (reference sequence). CDR3 bases: TGTGCCAGCAGCTTACGGAACTCTGGGGCCAACGTCCTGACTTTC. The encoded protein is CASSLRNSGANVLTF.

This clonotype was detected a few times. This sequence joins TRBV7-2 and TRBJ1-4, with D possibly matching TRBD1 (5 bases). The length of the CDR3 is 14 residues. V was shortened by 3 bases and J by 4 bases, with 9 bases between the two germline ends. Germline assignment: CDR1 SGHTA and CDR2 FQGNSA. In DNA form, the CDR3 reads TGTGCCAGCAGCTTTACGACAGATAATGAAAAACTGTTTTTT. This gives the protein CASSFTTDNEKLFF.

The gene calls are TRBV30 and TRBJ1-2; D unresolved. The V end lost 5 bases, the J end lost 4 bases, and 14 bases lay between the germline ends. CDR1 and CDR2 (germline): GTSNPN, SVGIG (reference sequence). This CDR3 comprises 13 residues. The CDR3 region is CAWQQEFSYGYTF. The CDR3 region has the DNA TGTGCCTGGCAGCAGGAGTTTAGCTATGGCTACACCTTC.

This clonotype was seen at least ten times. The V gene is TRBV2, the J gene TRBJ2-5; the D call may be TRBD1 or TRBD2 (5 bases each). The CDR3 covers 13 residues. Trimming took off 6 bases at V and 2 bases at J, with 10 bases between the two ends. Germline V gene data show CDR1 as SNHLY and CDR2 as FYNNEI. Here the CDR3 DNA reads TGTGCCAGCAGAAGGGACGTTCAAGAGACCCAGTACTTC. It encodes CASRRDVQETQYF.

This clonotype ranks as medium-sized (0.01 to 0.1%). The chain employs TRBV3-1 and TRBJ2-3; D unclear. Deletions cut 2 bases from V and 3 bases from J, with 12 bases between. This CDR3 contains 15 residues. Looked up from germline, CDR1 is LGHDT and CDR2 is YNNKEL (reference sequence). The CDR3 spells CASSQSVAGTDTQYF. The CDR3 DNA reads as TGTGCCAGCAGCCAATCGGTTGCCGGGACAGATACGCAGTATTTT.

This clonotype was detected many times. The rearrangement links TRBV9 to TRBJ1-6; D remains unclear. The CDR3 extends over 12 amino acids. V was cut by 4 bases and J by 5 bases, with 4 bases left in between. Germline assignment: CDR1 SGDLS and CDR2 YYNGEE. CDR3 sequence: CASSSNNSPLHF. DNA for the CDR3: TGTGCCAGCAGCAGTAATAATTCACCCCTCCACTTT.

This clonotype was observed many times. The rearrangement uses TRBV5-1 and TRBJ2-1; D is possibly TRBD2 (6 bases). Germline V gene lookup returns CDR1 SGHRS and CDR2 YFSETQ. V dropped 4 bases and J dropped 5 bases, with 13 bases sitting between them. This CDR3 spans 14 amino acids. This CDR3 is CASSLLGEDNEQFF. The CDR3 nucleotides are TGCGCCAGCAGCCTTCTGGGGGAGGACAATGAGCAGTTCTTC.

This clonotype was recorded many times. This chain connects TRBV7-6 to TRBJ2-3, with TRBD2 matching 8 bases. V lost 5 bases to trimming and J lost 2 bases; unmatched junction nucleotides: 6. Looked up from germline, CDR1 is SGHVS and CDR2 is FNYEAQ. The length of the CDR3 is 15 residues. CDR3 DNA sequence: TGTGCCAGCAGCCCTACTAGCGGTGACACAGATACGCAGTATTTT. This codes for CASSPTSGDTDTQYF. Using reference TRBV7-6 and TRBJ2-3 for the parts outside the CDR3, the full variable domain is GAGVSQSPRYKVTKRGQDVALRCDPISGHVSLYWYRQALGQGPEFLTYFNYEAQQDKSGLPNDRFSAERPEGSISTLTIQRTEQRDSAMYRCASSPTSGDTDTQYFGPGTRLTVL.

By share, this clonotype ranks as medium-sized. This sequence joins TRBV28 and TRBJ1-1; maybe TRBD1 (5 bases). CDR1 and CDR2 (germline): MDHEN, SYDVKM. The V end lost 8 bases, the J end lost 0 bases, and 7 bases lay between the germline ends. This CDR3 comprises 12 residues. As DNA, the CDR3 is TGTGCCAGCGAGGGGTTGAACACTGAAGCTTTCTTT. Its protein is CASEGLNTEAFF.

This clonotype was seen at least ten times. The J gene is TRBJ1-2, the V gene TRBV5-6, with TRBD1 as a possible D gene (5 bases). Germline CDR1 SGHDT, CDR2 YYEEEE. Deletions cut 4 bases from V and 3 bases from J, with 22 bases between. The CDR3 is 17 amino acids. The CDR3 sequence: CASSTGPIGLQDYGYTF. CDR3 DNA: TGTGCCAGCAGCACGGGACCGATCGGCCTGCAGGACTATGGCTACACCTTC.

This clonotype has a count of ten or more. The rearrangement links TRBV25-1 to TRBJ1-1; maybe TRBD1 (5 bases). The CDR3 has 13 residues. Per the germline V gene, CDR1 is MGHDK and CDR2 is SYGVNS. V shed 7 bases and J shed 5 bases, with 14 bases lying between them. The CDR3 loop reads CASTPGQVTEAFF. The CDR3 bases are TGTGCCAGCACCCCAGGGCAAGTAACTGAAGCTTTCTTT.